A selection of T cell receptor beta chains follows, all from one sample in a study of blood T cell repertoires in COVID-19. TCRdb's table, derived via immunoSEQ multiplex PCR, lists solely in-frame clones and lacks some. The table shows about 14,000 clones, with approximately 90% occurring only once. Sequences were obtained from peripheral blood. The origin of the receptors is a man aged 45-65 years with active COVID-19. Each CDR3 is given with its conserved first and last residue. A D gene is named only where the DNA matches it firmly. The size field is filled for only some rows; it gives once, few, many or a size class.

len: 14
abundance: -
v_gene: TRBV6-2/TRBV6-3
d_gene: -
j_gene: TRBJ1-1
CDR3aa: CASSYSSQNTEAFF
CDR3nt: TGTGCCAGCAGTTACTCGAGTCAGAACACTGAAGCTTTCTTT

len: 15
abundance: -
v_gene: TRBV27
d_gene: -
j_gene: TRBJ1-2
CDR3aa: CASSPPGHPIYGYTF
CDR3nt: TGTGCCAGCAGTCCACCGGGACACCCGATCTATGGCTACACCTTC

len: 18
abundance: -
v_gene: TRBV30
d_gene: -
j_gene: TRBJ2-6
CDR3aa: CAWSVLGLQSSGANVLTF
CDR3nt: TGTGCCTGGAGTGTACTTGGATTACAGAGCTCTGGGGCCAACGTCCTGACTTTC

len: 17
abundance: -
v_gene: TRBV5-1
d_gene: TRBD2
j_gene: TRBJ2-3
CDR3aa: CASSRSGKPTPATPQYF
CDR3nt: TGCGCCAGCAGCCGAAGCGGGAAACCGACCCCAGCTACCCCGCAGTATTTT

len: 17
abundance: -
v_gene: TRBV11-3
d_gene: TRBD2
j_gene: TRBJ2-1
CDR3aa: CASSLDYGTGGRNEQFF
CDR3nt: TGTGCCAGCAGCTTAGATTATGGGACGGGAGGGCGCAATGAGCAGTTCTTC

len: 19
abundance: -
v_gene: TRBV3-1/TRBV3-2
d_gene: TRBD1
j_gene: TRBJ1-3
CDR3aa: CASSQVTGTGLSSGNTIYF
CDR3nt: TGTGCCAGCAGCCAAGTCACCGGGACAGGCCTGAGCTCTGGAAACACCATATATTTT

len: 16
abundance: few
v_gene: TRBV11-3
d_gene: -
j_gene: TRBJ2-1
CDR3aa: CASSLDGLGQYNEQFF
CDR3nt: TGTGCCAGCAGCTTAGATGGTCTAGGCCAATACAATGAGCAGTTCTTC

len: 17
abundance: few
v_gene: TRBV21-1
d_gene: -
j_gene: TRBJ1-1
CDR3aa: CASSNVNRQGADTEAFF
CDR3nt: TGTGCCAGCAGCAACGTGAATAGGCAGGGGGCAGACACTGAAGCTTTCTTT

len: 14
abundance: -
v_gene: TRBV18
d_gene: TRBD2
j_gene: TRBJ2-7
CDR3aa: CASSPGLAGDEQYF
CDR3nt: TGTGCCAGCTCACCGGGACTAGCGGGAGACGAGCAGTACTTC

len: 12
abundance: -
v_gene: TRBV2
d_gene: TRBD2
j_gene: TRBJ2-5
CDR3aa: CASGRAGETQYF
CDR3nt: TGTGCCAGCGGGAGGGCCGGGGAGACCCAGTACTTC

len: 14
abundance: -
v_gene: TRBV6-2/TRBV6-3
d_gene: -
j_gene: TRBJ1-6
CDR3aa: CASSDGTHHSPLHF
CDR3nt: TGTGCCAGCAGCGACGGGACACATCATTCACCCCTCCACTTT

len: 14
abundance: -
v_gene: TRBV19
d_gene: -
j_gene: TRBJ2-1
CDR3aa: CASRRTVYDPEQFF
CDR3nt: TGTGCCAGTAGGCGAACCGTCTACGATCCCGAGCAGTTCTTC

len: 15
abundance: -
v_gene: TRBV6-4
d_gene: TRBD2
j_gene: TRBJ2-1
CDR3aa: CASSRETSGDNEQFF
CDR3nt: TGTGCCAGCAGCCGCGAGACTAGCGGTGACAATGAGCAGTTCTTC

len: 16
abundance: -
v_gene: TRBV7-9
d_gene: -
j_gene: TRBJ1-1
CDR3aa: CASTPGVGGDGTEAFF
CDR3nt: TGTGCCAGCACACCCGGGGTGGGGGGGGACGGCACTGAAGCTTTCTTT

len: 13
abundance: -
v_gene: TRBV3-1/TRBV3-2
d_gene: -
j_gene: TRBJ1-1
CDR3aa: CASSQRSGTEAFF
CDR3nt: TGTGCCAGCAGCCAAAGGTCAGGGACTGAAGCTTTCTTT

len: 16
abundance: -
v_gene: TRBV5-4
d_gene: TRBD2
j_gene: TRBJ2-7
CDR3aa: CASSLAGGPVSGEQYF
CDR3nt: TGTGCCAGCAGTCTAGCGGGAGGGCCTGTTAGTGGCGAGCAGTACTTC

len: 12
abundance: once
v_gene: TRBV7-9
d_gene: -
j_gene: TRBJ1-2
CDR3aa: CASSLGRGVNTF
CDR3nt: TGTGCCAGCAGCTTAGGTCGGGGGGTAAACACCTTC

len: 15
abundance: -
v_gene: TRBV11-2
d_gene: -
j_gene: TRBJ2-5
CDR3aa: CASSLEPSSGETQYF
CDR3nt: TGTGCCAGCAGCTTAGAACCTTCATCAGGGGAGACCCAGTACTTC

len: 17
abundance: -
v_gene: TRBV28
d_gene: -
j_gene: TRBJ1-1
CDR3aa: CASSFLISRGLNTEAFF
CDR3nt: TGTGCCAGCAGTTTTCTTATCTCCAGGGGATTGAACACTGAAGCTTTCTTT

len: 15
abundance: -
v_gene: TRBV11-2
d_gene: -
j_gene: TRBJ2-3
CDR3aa: CASSFLSVGTDTQYF
CDR3nt: TGTGCCAGCAGCTTCTTGTCGGTGGGCACAGATACGCAGTATTTT

len: 14
abundance: -
v_gene: TRBV13
d_gene: -
j_gene: TRBJ2-4
CDR3aa: CASSFPGQKNIQYF
CDR3nt: TGTGCCAGCAGCTTTCCAGGGCAAAAAAACATTCAGTACTTC

len: 15
abundance: once
v_gene: TRBV27
d_gene: -
j_gene: TRBJ2-7
CDR3aa: CASRPARPPTYEQYF
CDR3nt: TGTGCCAGCAGACCCGCTAGGCCCCCCACCTACGAGCAGTACTTC

len: 14
abundance: -
v_gene: TRBV12-5
d_gene: -
j_gene: TRBJ2-2
CDR3aa: CASVKAGNTGELFF
CDR3nt: TGTGCTAGTGTGAAGGCGGGGAACACCGGGGAGCTGTTTTTT

len: 12
abundance: -
v_gene: TRBV7-9
d_gene: -
j_gene: TRBJ1-2
CDR3aa: CASSLPGYGYTF
CDR3nt: TGTGCCAGCAGCTTACCGGGGTATGGCTACACCTTC

len: 15
abundance: -
v_gene: TRBV11-3
d_gene: TRBD1
j_gene: TRBJ1-1
CDR3aa: CASSSSGQANTEAFF
CDR3nt: TGTGCCAGCAGCTCGTCAGGACAGGCGAACACTGAAGCTTTCTTT

len: 15
abundance: -
v_gene: TRBV24-1
d_gene: TRBD2
j_gene: TRBJ2-1
CDR3aa: CATSDLQGTSVEQFF
CDR3nt: TGTGCCACCAGTGATTTGCAGGGGACTAGCGTTGAGCAGTTCTTC

len: 15
abundance: few
v_gene: TRBV28
d_gene: -
j_gene: TRBJ2-5
CDR3aa: CASSLTTSLIETQYF
CDR3nt: TGTGCCAGCAGTCTGACGACTAGTCTAATAGAGACCCAGTACTTC

len: 14
abundance: -
v_gene: TRBV14
d_gene: -
j_gene: TRBJ1-2
CDR3aa: CASSPLGGAGGYTF
CDR3nt: TGTGCCAGCAGCCCCCTTGGGGGGGCGGGCGGCTACACCTTC